This record covers a single T cell receptor (beta chain). Its antigen is unidentified. These data originate in a study of vaccination and CD4 T cells after COVID-19. The overall study: Overlapping peptides covering the spike proteins of SARS-CoV-2, HCoV-NL63, HCoV-OC43 and HCoV-229E were added to stimulate cells.

General observations from the study: There were relatively few convalescent patients studied, and there were no early post-infection timepoints.

The Oncomine TCR Beta short-read assay was applied to DNA of cultured CD4+ T cells. From the PCR reads, TCRdb called clonotypes with MiXCR, one entry per CDR3 protein. The repertoire holds 3,000 to 4,000 distinct CDR3 sequences, with roughly 70% as singletons. Regarding treatment: roughly 10-day PBMC culture with coronavirus spike peptide pools or control peptides (ViraFEST assay). Trimming shortened V by 2 bases and J by 7 bases, and 15 bases separated the two germline ends. The germline gives CDR1 MNHEY, CDR2 SVGAGI. The CDR3 is 16 residues long. Material: CD4+ T cells from blood, cultured in vitro. The chain uses TRBV6-5 and TRBJ1-6; a weak D match, TRBD1 (6 bases). The clonotype comes from a human donor who had recovered from COVID-19. CDR3 coding DNA: TGTGCCAGCAGTTACCCTCGGGGGCGGGGGAATTCACCCCTCCACTTT. Residues: CASSYPRGRGNSPLHF.